The rows below give T cell receptor beta chains drawn from one sample of a study of blood T cell repertoires in COVID-19. Some clones are missing from TCRdb's copy, which holds only in-frame ones; the method was immunoSEQ multiplex PCR. The data show about 130,000 clones, over 75% seen once. The sequenced sample was peripheral blood. The origin of the receptors is a woman aged 80 or over with acute or convalescent COVID-19. Both conserved end residues are part of each CDR3. D genes are given only for firm matches. The listing skips clone size in some rows; elsewhere it reads once, few, many or a size class.

>once|TRBJ1-5|.|TRBV3-1/TRBV3-2
CASSQGRQGQPQHF
TGTGCCAGCAGCCAAGGTAGGCAGGGGCAGCCCCAGCATTTT
>.|TRBJ1-5|.|TRBV5-6
CASSSTGTRQPQHF
TGTGCCAGCAGCAGCACAGGGACCCGTCAGCCCCAGCATTTT
>.|TRBJ2-7|.|TRBV20-1
CSASQSYEQYF
TGCAGTGCTAGTCAATCCTACGAGCAGTACTTC
>.|TRBJ1-4|.|TRBV12-5
CASSDSLNEKLFF
TGTGCTTCTTCGGACAGCCTGAATGAAAAACTGTTTTTT
>few|TRBJ1-4|TRBD1|TRBV5-1
CASSYDRVERKLFF
TGCGCCAGCAGCTACGACAGGGTGGAGAGGAAACTGTTTTTT
>.|TRBJ1-1|.|TRBV3-1/TRBV3-2
CASSLQGQFEAFF
TGTGCCAGCAGCCTACAAGGACAATTTGAAGCTTTCTTT
>.|TRBJ1-5|.|TRBV2
CASSEWGGGNQPQHF
TGTGCCAGCAGTGAATGGGGGGGAGGCAATCAGCCCCAGCATTTT
>.|TRBJ2-2|TRBD1|TRBV5-1
CASSLGGQGPGELFF
TGCGCCAGCAGCTTGGGTGGACAGGGCCCCGGGGAGCTGTTTTTT
>.|TRBJ2-3|.|TRBV5-6
CASSLTTSTDTQYF
TGTGCCAGCAGCTTAACGACAAGCACAGATACGCAGTATTTT
>.|TRBJ2-4|TRBD1|TRBV7-2
CASSPGQGGNIQYF
TGTGCCAGCAGCCCAGGACAGGGCGGAAACATTCAGTACTTC
>few|TRBJ1-6|TRBD1|TRBV5-4
CASSFKDRGRYNSPLHF
TGTGCCAGCAGCTTTAAGGACAGGGGGCGGTATAATTCACCCCTCCACTTT
>.|TRBJ1-5|.|TRBV6-5
CASRRPEGGGQPQHF
TGTGCCAGCAGGAGACCGGAGGGAGGGGGACAGCCCCAGCATTTT
>.|TRBJ2-1|TRBD1|TRBV7-3
CASSSTGGWNEQFF
TGTGCCAGCAGCTCAACAGGGGGCTGGAATGAGCAGTTCTTC
>.|TRBJ1-5|.|TRBV5-6
CASSLLTTGNQPQHF
TGTGCCAGCAGCTTGCTGACGACAGGCAATCAGCCCCAGCATTTT
>.|TRBJ2-1|.|TRBV7-5
CARSDTSGGTSYNEQFF
TGTGCCAGAAGCGATACTAGCGGGGGCACCTCCTACAATGAGCAGTTCTTC
>.|TRBJ1-5|.|TRBV6-2/TRBV6-3
CASSYREGLYSNQPQHF
TGTGCCAGCAGTTATCGGGAGGGGCTGTATAGCAATCAGCCCCAGCATTTT
>.|TRBJ1-4|TRBD1|TRBV7-6
CASSVKTGEKLFF
TGTGCCAGCAGCGTTAAGACAGGGGAAAAACTGTTTTTT
>.|TRBJ2-7|TRBD2|TRBV6-6
CASSHLREGSYEQYF
TGTGCCAGCAGCCACTTGCGGGAGGGATCCTACGAGCAGTACTTC
>.|TRBJ1-2|.|TRBV7-9
CASSLFGDGGYTF
TGTGCCAGCAGCTTATTCGGGGATGGAGGCTACACCTTC
>.|TRBJ2-3|.|TRBV3-1/TRBV3-2
CASSLWETDTQYF
TGTGCCAGCAGCCTATGGGAGACAGATACGCAGTATTTT
>.|TRBJ2-1|TRBD2|TRBV10-3
CAISEGLAGGYNEQFF
TGTGCCATCAGTGAAGGGTTAGCGGGAGGCTACAATGAGCAGTTCTTC
>.|TRBJ2-2|.|TRBV6-6
CASSYRLANTGELFF
TGTGCCAGCAGTTATAGACTAGCGAACACCGGGGAGCTGTTTTTT
>.|TRBJ1-1|.|TRBV19
CASSMPLLRNRGDTEAFF
TGTGCCAGTAGTATGCCCCTTTTAAGGAATCGCGGAGACACTGAAGCTTTCTTT
>once|TRBJ1-4|TRBD1|TRBV10-3
CAIRETGANEKLFF
TGTGCCATCAGGGAGACAGGGGCTAATGAAAAACTGTTTTTT
>once|TRBJ2-3|TRBD1|TRBV4-3
CASSQDRTGTGGTDTQYF
TGCGCCAGCAGCCAAGATCGCACCGGGACAGGGGGCACAGATACGCAGTATTTT
>.|TRBJ1-3|TRBD1|TRBV18
CASSQTDRTLGNTIYF
TGTGCCAGCTCTCAGACGGACAGGACTCTTGGAAACACCATATATTTT
>.|TRBJ1-5|.|TRBV5-5
CASSRRWGGNQPQHF
TGTGCCAGCAGCCGCCGTTGGGGAGGCAATCAGCCCCAGCATTTT